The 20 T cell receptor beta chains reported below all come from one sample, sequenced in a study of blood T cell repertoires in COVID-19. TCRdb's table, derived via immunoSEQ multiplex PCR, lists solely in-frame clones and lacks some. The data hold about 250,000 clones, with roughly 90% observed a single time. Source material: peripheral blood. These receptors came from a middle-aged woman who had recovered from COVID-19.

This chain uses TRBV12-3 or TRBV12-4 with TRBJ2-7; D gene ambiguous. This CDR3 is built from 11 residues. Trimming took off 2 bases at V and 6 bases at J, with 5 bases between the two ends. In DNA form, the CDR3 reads TGTGCCAGCAGTTTACAGGCCGAGCAGTACTTC. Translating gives CASSLQAEQYF.

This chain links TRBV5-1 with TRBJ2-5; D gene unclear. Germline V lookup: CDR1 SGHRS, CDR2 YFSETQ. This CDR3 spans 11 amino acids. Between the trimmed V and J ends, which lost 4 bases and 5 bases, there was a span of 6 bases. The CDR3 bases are TGCGCCAGCAGCAGCGCCGAGACCCAGTACTTC. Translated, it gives CASSSAETQYF.

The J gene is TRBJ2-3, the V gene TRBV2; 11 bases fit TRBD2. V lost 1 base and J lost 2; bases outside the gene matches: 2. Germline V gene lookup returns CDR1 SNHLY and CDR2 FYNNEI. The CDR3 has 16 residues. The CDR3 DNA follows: TGTGCCAGCAGTGAAGGGACTAGCGGGCTCACAGATACGCAGTATTTT. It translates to CASSEGTSGLTDTQYF.

The CDR3 reads CASSHGPPRGKGANVLTF. The CDR3 nucleotides are TGTGCCAGCAGCCACGGACCTCCCCGGGGGAAGGGGGCCAACGTCCTGACTTTC. This sequence joins TRBV3-1 (or the pseudogene TRBV3-2) and TRBJ2-6, with D possibly matching TRBD2 (6 bases). Germline V gene lookup returns CDR1 LGHDT and CDR2 YNNKEL (reference sequence). The ends were cut back, 3 bases at V and 4 bases at J, with 19 bases in the middle. The CDR3 has 18 amino acids.

The CDR3 DNA is TGTGCCAGCTCACCGGGCCAGGGGATTTCACCCCTCCACTTT. This codes for CASSPGQGISPLHF. The V and J genes are TRBV18 and TRBJ1-6; possible D gene TRBD1, 6 bases. There are 14 residues in the CDR3. V was trimmed by 3 bases and J by 9 bases, leaving 12 bases between them. The germline V gene encodes CDR1 KGHSH and CDR2 LQKENI.

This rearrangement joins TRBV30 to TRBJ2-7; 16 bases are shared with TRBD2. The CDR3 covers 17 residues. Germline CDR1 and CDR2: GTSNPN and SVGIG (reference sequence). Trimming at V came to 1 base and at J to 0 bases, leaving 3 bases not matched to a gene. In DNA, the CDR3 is TGTGCCTGGAGTGGGGGACTAGCGGGAGGGAGCTCCTACGAGCAGTACTTC. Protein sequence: CAWSGGLAGGSSYEQYF.

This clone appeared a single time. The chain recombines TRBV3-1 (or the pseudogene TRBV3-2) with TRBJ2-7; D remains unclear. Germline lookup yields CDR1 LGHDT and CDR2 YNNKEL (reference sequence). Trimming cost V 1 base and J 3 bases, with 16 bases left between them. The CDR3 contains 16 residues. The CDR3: CASSQVGGGTNYEQYF. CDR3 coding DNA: TGTGCCAGCAGCCAAGTCGGTGGCGGCACCAACTACGAGCAGTACTTC.

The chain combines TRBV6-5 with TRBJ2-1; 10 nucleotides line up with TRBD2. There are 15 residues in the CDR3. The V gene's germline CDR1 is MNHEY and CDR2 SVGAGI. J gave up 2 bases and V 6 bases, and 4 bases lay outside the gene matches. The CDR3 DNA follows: TGTGCCAGCAGGGAGCGGGAGGGGGCCTACAATGAGCAGTTCTTC. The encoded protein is CASREREGAYNEQFF.

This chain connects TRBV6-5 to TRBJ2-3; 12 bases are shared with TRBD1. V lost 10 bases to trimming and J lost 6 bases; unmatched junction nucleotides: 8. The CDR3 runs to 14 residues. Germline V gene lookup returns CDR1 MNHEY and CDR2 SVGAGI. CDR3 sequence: CATLRDRGPDTQYF. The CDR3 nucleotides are TGTGCCACCCTCCGGGACAGGGGGCCGGATACGCAGTATTTT.

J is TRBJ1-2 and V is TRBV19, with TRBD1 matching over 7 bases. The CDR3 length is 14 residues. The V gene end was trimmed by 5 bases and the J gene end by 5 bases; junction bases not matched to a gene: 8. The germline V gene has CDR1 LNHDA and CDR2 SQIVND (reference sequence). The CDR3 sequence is CASSHPDRAYGYTF. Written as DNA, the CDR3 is TGTGCCAGTAGTCACCCCGACAGGGCGTATGGCTACACCTTC.

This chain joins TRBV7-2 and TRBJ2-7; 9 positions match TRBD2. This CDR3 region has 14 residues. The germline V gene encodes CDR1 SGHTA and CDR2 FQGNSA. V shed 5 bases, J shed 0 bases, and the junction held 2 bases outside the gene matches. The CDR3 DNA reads TGTGCCAGCAGCGGTAGCGGGAGCTCCTACGAGCAGTACTTC. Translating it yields CASSGSGSSYEQYF.

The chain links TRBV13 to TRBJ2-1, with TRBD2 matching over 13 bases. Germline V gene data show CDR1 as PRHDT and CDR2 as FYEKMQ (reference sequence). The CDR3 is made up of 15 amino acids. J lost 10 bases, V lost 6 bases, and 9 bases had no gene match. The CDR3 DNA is TGTGCCAGCAGGTTACTAGCGGGAGGGTCGTGGGAGCAGTTCTTC. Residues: CASRLLAGGSWEQFF.

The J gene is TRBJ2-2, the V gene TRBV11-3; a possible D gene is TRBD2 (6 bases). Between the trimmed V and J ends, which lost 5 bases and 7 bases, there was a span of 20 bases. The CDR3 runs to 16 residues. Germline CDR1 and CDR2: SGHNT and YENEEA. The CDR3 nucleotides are TGTGCCAGCAGCCATAGACTAGTACCACCGGGCGGGGAGCTGTTTTTT. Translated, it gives CASSHRLVPPGGELFF. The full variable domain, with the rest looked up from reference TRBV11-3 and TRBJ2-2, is EAGVVQSPRYKIIEKKQPVAFWCNPISGHNTLYWYLQNLGQGPELLIRYENEEAVDDSQLPKDRFSAERLKGVDSTLKIQPAELGDSAVYLCASSHRLVPPGGELFFGEGSRLTVL.

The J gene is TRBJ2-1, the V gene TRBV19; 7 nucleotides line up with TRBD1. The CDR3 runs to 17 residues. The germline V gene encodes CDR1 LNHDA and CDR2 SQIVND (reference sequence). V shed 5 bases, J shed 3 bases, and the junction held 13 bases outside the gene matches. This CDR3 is CASSALEGARGYNEQFF. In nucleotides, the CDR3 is TGTGCCAGTAGTGCGCTCGAGGGGGCGAGGGGCTACAATGAGCAGTTCTTC.

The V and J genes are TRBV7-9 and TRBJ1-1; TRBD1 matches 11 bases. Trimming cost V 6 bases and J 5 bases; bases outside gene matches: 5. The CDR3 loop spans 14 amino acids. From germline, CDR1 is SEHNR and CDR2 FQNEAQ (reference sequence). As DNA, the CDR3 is TGTGCCAGCAGGGGACAGGGGGTTTATACTGAAGCTTTCTTT. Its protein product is CASRGQGVYTEAFF. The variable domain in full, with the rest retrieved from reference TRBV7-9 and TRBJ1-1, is DTGVSQNPRHKITKRGQNVTFRCDPISEHNRLYWYRQTLGQGPEFLTYFQNEAQLEKSRLLSDRFSAERPKGSFSTLEIQRTEQGDSAMYLCASRGQGVYTEAFFGQGTRLTVV.

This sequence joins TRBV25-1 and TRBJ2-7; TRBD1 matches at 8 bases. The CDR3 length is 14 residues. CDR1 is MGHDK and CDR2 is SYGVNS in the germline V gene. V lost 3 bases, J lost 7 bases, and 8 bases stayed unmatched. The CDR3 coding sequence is TGTGCCAGCAGTGAGACAGGGGCCTACTTTGAGCAGTACTTC. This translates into CASSETGAYFEQYF.

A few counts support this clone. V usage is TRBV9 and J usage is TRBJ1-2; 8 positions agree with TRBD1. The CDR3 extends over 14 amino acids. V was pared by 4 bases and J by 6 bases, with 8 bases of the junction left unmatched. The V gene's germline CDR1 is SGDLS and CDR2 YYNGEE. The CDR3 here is CASSHEQGDDGYTF. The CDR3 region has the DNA TGTGCCAGCAGCCACGAACAGGGGGACGATGGCTACACCTTC.

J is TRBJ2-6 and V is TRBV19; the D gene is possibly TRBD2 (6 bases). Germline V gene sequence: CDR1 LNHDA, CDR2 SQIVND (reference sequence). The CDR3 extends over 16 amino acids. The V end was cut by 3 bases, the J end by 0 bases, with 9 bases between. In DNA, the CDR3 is TGTGCCAGTAGTATTAGCGGTAGCTCTGGGGCCAACGTCCTGACTTTC. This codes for CASSISGSSGANVLTF.

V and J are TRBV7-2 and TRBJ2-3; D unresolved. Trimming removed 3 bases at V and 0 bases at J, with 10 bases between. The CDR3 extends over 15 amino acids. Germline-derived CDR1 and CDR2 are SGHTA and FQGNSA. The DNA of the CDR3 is TGTGCCAGCAGCTTGTATCAGGCTAGCACAGATACGCAGTATTTT. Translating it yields CASSLYQASTDTQYF.

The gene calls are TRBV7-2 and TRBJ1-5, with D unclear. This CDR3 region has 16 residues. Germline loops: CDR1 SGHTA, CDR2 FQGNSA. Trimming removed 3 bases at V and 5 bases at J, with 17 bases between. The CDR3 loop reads CASSFSRRGGDQPQHF. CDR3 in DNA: TGTGCCAGCAGCTTCAGTAGGCGGGGTGGAGATCAGCCCCAGCATTTT.